A selection of T cell receptor beta chains follows, all from one sample in a study of a mutant IDH1 vaccine in newly diagnosed glioma. Sequencing was performed with immunoSEQ multiplex PCR; in TCRdb, only in-frame clones are kept and a portion is missing. The sample gives approximately 21,000 clones, around 92% of which show up once; 4.5% to 6% is in the top ten. Antigens of these TCRs are unknown. Sequences were derived from PBMCs, sampled from a glioma patient whose treatment included an IDH1 peptide vaccine. Source of these receptors: a middle-aged woman with glioma. Each CDR3 is given with its conserved first and last residue. The D gene is left open where the match is weak. Size is stated for part of the rows, as once, few or many counts, or as a class when the clone is expanded.

cdr3_nt: TGTGCCAGCAGCCTACACCCAGGGGTCGATCAGCCCCAGCATTTT
cdr3_aa: CASSLHPGVDQPQHF
clone_size: NA
d_call: NA
cdr3_length: 15
v_call: TRBV7-8
j_call: TRBJ1-5

cdr3_nt: TGTGCCAGCAGCTTCCTGGCGTTAGGACAGGGTTCCGGGGAGCTGTTTTTT
cdr3_aa: CASSFLALGQGSGELFF
clone_size: NA
d_call: TRBD1
cdr3_length: 17
v_call: TRBV5-6
j_call: TRBJ2-2

cdr3_nt: TGTGCCTGGACATGGGGACAGGGGGCGAATGAGCAGTTCTTC
cdr3_aa: CAWTWGQGANEQFF
clone_size: NA
d_call: TRBD1
cdr3_length: 14
v_call: TRBV30
j_call: TRBJ2-1

cdr3_nt: TGCAGTGCAGGGGCCGACCCTTTCTTT
cdr3_aa: CSAGADPFF
clone_size: NA
d_call: NA
cdr3_length: 9
v_call: TRBV20-1
j_call: TRBJ1-1

cdr3_nt: TGTGCCAGCAGCTTAGGGGCTGGCAGGGTAATTGGCTACACCTTC
cdr3_aa: CASSLGAGRVIGYTF
clone_size: NA
d_call: NA
cdr3_length: 15
v_call: TRBV7-8
j_call: TRBJ1-2

cdr3_nt: TGCGCCAGTAACGGACAGATCAATCAGCCCCAGCATTTT
cdr3_aa: CASNGQINQPQHF
clone_size: NA
d_call: NA
cdr3_length: 13
v_call: TRBV10-2
j_call: TRBJ1-5

cdr3_nt: TGTGCCAGCAGTGACCCGGGACTAGTTGTCGGTGAGACCCAGTACTTC
cdr3_aa: CASSDPGLVVGETQYF
clone_size: once
d_call: TRBD2
cdr3_length: 16
v_call: TRBV2
j_call: TRBJ2-5

cdr3_nt: TGCGCCAGCAGCGCCAGGTGGGCCACAGACGACAATCAGCCCCAGCATTTT
cdr3_aa: CASSARWATDDNQPQHF
clone_size: few
d_call: NA
cdr3_length: 17
v_call: TRBV4-1
j_call: TRBJ1-5

cdr3_nt: TGTGCCAGCACCAAGACAGGGTGGACTAATGAAAAACTGTTTTTT
cdr3_aa: CASTKTGWTNEKLFF
clone_size: NA
d_call: TRBD1
cdr3_length: 15
v_call: TRBV7-9
j_call: TRBJ1-4

cdr3_nt: TGCGCCAGCAGCTTGGGTGGAGCATCGACCGGGGAGCTGTTTTTT
cdr3_aa: CASSLGGASTGELFF
clone_size: NA
d_call: NA
cdr3_length: 15
v_call: TRBV5-1
j_call: TRBJ2-2

cdr3_nt: TGTGCCAGCAAGGTGGGAGGGACCGGGGAGCTGTTTTTT
cdr3_aa: CASKVGGTGELFF
clone_size: NA
d_call: TRBD2
cdr3_length: 13
v_call: TRBV25-1
j_call: TRBJ2-2

cdr3_nt: TGTGCCAGCAGCCCGGGACACCCGGAGACCGGGGAGCTGTTTTTT
cdr3_aa: CASSPGHPETGELFF
clone_size: NA
d_call: NA
cdr3_length: 15
v_call: TRBV5-5
j_call: TRBJ2-2

cdr3_nt: TGCAGCGGGGGTGTGGGAAATGAAAAACTGTTTTTT
cdr3_aa: CSGGVGNEKLFF
clone_size: NA
d_call: NA
cdr3_length: 12
v_call: TRBV29-1
j_call: TRBJ1-4

cdr3_nt: TGTGCCAGCAGCGTAGGGCTAAACAGGGAGCAGTTCTTC
cdr3_aa: CASSVGLNREQFF
clone_size: NA
d_call: NA
cdr3_length: 13
v_call: TRBV6-1
j_call: TRBJ2-1

cdr3_nt: TGTGCCAGTAGGGGAGTGGCGTCTAGCGGGGGCCAAGCCCAAGAGACCCAGTACTTC
cdr3_aa: CASRGVASSGGQAQETQYF
clone_size: NA
d_call: TRBD2
cdr3_length: 19
v_call: TRBV19
j_call: TRBJ2-5

cdr3_nt: TGTGCCAGCAGCTTGGGAGGGGCCGAGCAGTACTTC
cdr3_aa: CASSLGGAEQYF
clone_size: NA
d_call: NA
cdr3_length: 12
v_call: TRBV5-6
j_call: TRBJ2-7

cdr3_nt: TGCAGCGTCATAAGTCCCGGGACAGGGCTCACACAGACGGATACGCAGTATTTT
cdr3_aa: CSVISPGTGLTQTDTQYF
clone_size: NA
d_call: TRBD1
cdr3_length: 18
v_call: TRBV29-1
j_call: TRBJ2-3

cdr3_nt: TGTGCCAGCAGCCAAGTTCCGGCCAGGGCCTATGGCTACACCTTC
cdr3_aa: CASSQVPARAYGYTF
clone_size: NA
d_call: NA
cdr3_length: 15
v_call: TRBV4-2
j_call: TRBJ1-2

cdr3_nt: TGTGCCAGCAGCAGGGGGCGGACGAATGAAAAACTGTTTTTT
cdr3_aa: CASSRGRTNEKLFF
clone_size: NA
d_call: TRBD1
cdr3_length: 14
v_call: TRBV7-8
j_call: TRBJ1-4

cdr3_nt: TGCGCCAGCAGCCAAGTTAGGCTCATCCGTGGGGGCAATCAGCCCCAGCATTTT
cdr3_aa: CASSQVRLIRGGNQPQHF
clone_size: NA
d_call: NA
cdr3_length: 18
v_call: TRBV4-1
j_call: TRBJ1-5

cdr3_nt: TGTGCCAGTAGGGACAGGGTGGGTCAGCCCCAGCATTTT
cdr3_aa: CASRDRVGQPQHF
clone_size: NA
d_call: TRBD1
cdr3_length: 13
v_call: TRBV19
j_call: TRBJ1-5

cdr3_nt: TGTGCCAGCAGCAGGGACAGGGGGCGCGGAACTGAAGCTTTCTTT
cdr3_aa: CASSRDRGRGTEAFF
clone_size: NA
d_call: TRBD1
cdr3_length: 15
v_call: TRBV2
j_call: TRBJ1-1

cdr3_nt: TGTGCCAGCAGCTCGCAGGGATTTGGCTACGAGCAGTACTTC
cdr3_aa: CASSSQGFGYEQYF
clone_size: once
d_call: NA
cdr3_length: 14
v_call: TRBV7-2
j_call: TRBJ2-7

cdr3_nt: TGTGCCAGCAGTCAGCTAGCGGAATTCACAGATACGCAGTATTTT
cdr3_aa: CASSQLAEFTDTQYF
clone_size: NA
d_call: TRBD2
cdr3_length: 15
v_call: TRBV27
j_call: TRBJ2-3

cdr3_nt: TGCGCCAGCAGCCCGGGACAGGGGGCTTACTCTGGGGCCAACGTCCTGACTTTC
cdr3_aa: CASSPGQGAYSGANVLTF
clone_size: NA
d_call: TRBD1
cdr3_length: 18
v_call: TRBV4-3
j_call: TRBJ2-6

cdr3_nt: TGTGCCAGCAGCCAAGATCAGGGGTCCCGGGACGAGCAGTACTTC
cdr3_aa: CASSQDQGSRDEQYF
clone_size: NA
d_call: NA
cdr3_length: 15
v_call: TRBV14
j_call: TRBJ2-7

cdr3_nt: TGTGCCAGCAGTGACGACAGGGGACCCCATTCATTC
cdr3_aa: CASSDDRGPHSF
clone_size: NA
d_call: TRBD1
cdr3_length: 12
v_call: TRBV25-1
j_call: TRBJ2-7

cdr3_nt: TGTGCCAGCAGCCCCCGATCTCCCCGGACCGACCAAGCTTTCTTT
cdr3_aa: CASSPRSPRTDQAFF
clone_size: NA
d_call: NA
cdr3_length: 15
v_call: TRBV7-8
j_call: TRBJ1-1

cdr3_nt: TGTGCCAGCAGTGACCCGGGACAGGGGGCCCTAAATGAAAAACTGTTTTTT
cdr3_aa: CASSDPGQGALNEKLFF
clone_size: NA
d_call: TRBD1
cdr3_length: 17
v_call: TRBV25-1
j_call: TRBJ1-4

cdr3_nt: TGTGCCAGCAGCCAAGATACAGCGGGGGGTAATGAGCAGTTCTTC
cdr3_aa: CASSQDTAGGNEQFF
clone_size: few
d_call: TRBD2
cdr3_length: 15
v_call: TRBV4-2
j_call: TRBJ2-1

cdr3_nt: TGTGCCAGCAGTTACTCAATAGGTTCCAACACTGAAGCTTTCTTT
cdr3_aa: CASSYSIGSNTEAFF
clone_size: NA
d_call: NA
cdr3_length: 15
v_call: TRBV6-5
j_call: TRBJ1-1

cdr3_nt: TGCGCCAGCAGCTGGGACTCCAGCTATGGCTACACCTTC
cdr3_aa: CASSWDSSYGYTF
clone_size: NA
d_call: NA
cdr3_length: 13
v_call: TRBV5-1
j_call: TRBJ1-2

cdr3_nt: TGTGCCAGCAGGGGACTAGCGGGAGCTGTCGGGGAGCTGTTTTTT
cdr3_aa: CASRGLAGAVGELFF
clone_size: NA
d_call: TRBD2
cdr3_length: 15
v_call: TRBV2
j_call: TRBJ2-2

cdr3_nt: TGTGCCAGCAGTGACGAAGGGCAGGGCATAAATGGCTACACCTTC
cdr3_aa: CASSDEGQGINGYTF
clone_size: NA
d_call: NA
cdr3_length: 15
v_call: TRBV2
j_call: TRBJ1-2

cdr3_nt: TGTGCCAGCAGTAGAGGACAGGACCGCTCCTACGAGCAGTACTTC
cdr3_aa: CASSRGQDRSYEQYF
clone_size: once
d_call: TRBD1
cdr3_length: 15
v_call: TRBV6-5
j_call: TRBJ2-7

cdr3_nt: TGTGCCAGTAGCCGACAGGGGGCGAATACTGAAGCTTTCTTT
cdr3_aa: CASSRQGANTEAFF
clone_size: NA
d_call: TRBD1
cdr3_length: 14
v_call: TRBV19
j_call: TRBJ1-1

cdr3_nt: TGTGCCAGCTCATCAGGCAGTGATCAGCCCCAGCATTTT
cdr3_aa: CASSSGSDQPQHF
clone_size: NA
d_call: NA
cdr3_length: 13
v_call: TRBV18
j_call: TRBJ1-5

cdr3_nt: TGTGCCAGCAGTAGGACGGTGAGCACAGATACGCAGTATTTT
cdr3_aa: CASSRTVSTDTQYF
clone_size: NA
d_call: NA
cdr3_length: 14
v_call: TRBV2
j_call: TRBJ2-3

cdr3_nt: TGTGCCAGCACCTTAACACAGGCCCAAACACCGGGCTACACCTTC
cdr3_aa: CASTLTQAQTPGYTF
clone_size: NA
d_call: NA
cdr3_length: 15
v_call: TRBV28
j_call: TRBJ1-2

cdr3_nt: TGTGCCAGCAGCTTCGAGCGGGGGCCCCGGGACACAGATACGCAGTATTTT
cdr3_aa: CASSFERGPRDTDTQYF
clone_size: NA
d_call: TRBD2
cdr3_length: 17
v_call: TRBV7-9
j_call: TRBJ2-3

cdr3_nt: TGTGCCAGCAGCCCGGACAGGAGTAATCAGCCCCAGCATTTT
cdr3_aa: CASSPDRSNQPQHF
clone_size: NA
d_call: TRBD1
cdr3_length: 14
v_call: TRBV6-5
j_call: TRBJ1-5

cdr3_nt: TGTGCCAGCAGCTTAGAGGAGATGGGATTTGAAAAACTGTTTTTT
cdr3_aa: CASSLEEMGFEKLFF
clone_size: NA
d_call: NA
cdr3_length: 15
v_call: TRBV11-2
j_call: TRBJ1-4

cdr3_nt: TGCAGCGTTGCCAGTAGACAGGGGGCACACGAGCAGTACTTC
cdr3_aa: CSVASRQGAHEQYF
clone_size: NA
d_call: TRBD1
cdr3_length: 14
v_call: TRBV29-1
j_call: TRBJ2-7

cdr3_nt: TGCGCCAGCAGACTCAGCCAGAACACTGAAGCTTTCTTT
cdr3_aa: CASRLSQNTEAFF
clone_size: NA
d_call: NA
cdr3_length: 13
v_call: TRBV5-1
j_call: TRBJ1-1

cdr3_nt: TGTGCCAGCAGTACAGGGGTTGGCTACACCTTC
cdr3_aa: CASSTGVGYTF
clone_size: NA
d_call: TRBD1
cdr3_length: 11
v_call: TRBV6-5
j_call: TRBJ1-2

cdr3_nt: TGTGCCAGCGTTTTCGGTATGAACACTGAAGCTTTCTTT
cdr3_aa: CASVFGMNTEAFF
clone_size: NA
d_call: NA
cdr3_length: 13
v_call: TRBV7-8
j_call: TRBJ1-1

cdr3_nt: TGTGCCAGCTCAACAAGGACAGGTTCGCGACGGAGATATAGCAATCAGCCCCAGCATTTT
cdr3_aa: CASSTRTGSRRRYSNQPQHF
clone_size: NA
d_call: TRBD1
cdr3_length: 20
v_call: TRBV18
j_call: TRBJ1-5

cdr3_nt: TGTGCCAGTAGTGTGGCAGGACCTCAGTTCTTC
cdr3_aa: CASSVAGPQFF
clone_size: once
d_call: NA
cdr3_length: 11
v_call: TRBV19
j_call: TRBJ2-1

cdr3_nt: TGTGCCAGCTCACCTACCCCCTACGAGCAGTACTTC
cdr3_aa: CASSPTPYEQYF
clone_size: NA
d_call: NA
cdr3_length: 12
v_call: TRBV18
j_call: TRBJ2-7

cdr3_nt: TGTGCCAGCAGTTACTACCCAGGCGCCCAGTTTGCAGCTTTCTTT
cdr3_aa: CASSYYPGAQFAAFF
clone_size: NA
d_call: NA
cdr3_length: 15
v_call: TRBV6-5
j_call: TRBJ1-1

cdr3_nt: TGTGCCAGCAGTAAACAGTCCTACGAGCAGTACTTC
cdr3_aa: CASSKQSYEQYF
clone_size: NA
d_call: NA
cdr3_length: 12
v_call: TRBV2
j_call: TRBJ2-7

cdr3_nt: TGTGCCAGCAGCTGGGGGACAGGGGCGGCCTACGAGCAGTACTTC
cdr3_aa: CASSWGTGAAYEQYF
clone_size: NA
d_call: TRBD1
cdr3_length: 15
v_call: TRBV7-2
j_call: TRBJ2-7

cdr3_nt: TGTGCCATCAGCGTGACGGGGGGTTACGCTGAAGCTTTCTTT
cdr3_aa: CAISVTGGYAEAFF
clone_size: NA
d_call: NA
cdr3_length: 14
v_call: TRBV10-3
j_call: TRBJ1-1